The 10 T cell receptor beta chains in this list originate from one sample, sequenced in a study of T-cell reconstitution after alpha-beta-depleted transplantation in children. Unique molecular identifiers were used to barcode this TCRbeta library. TCRdb processed the PCR reads anew with MiXCR; each CDR3 protein has one entry. The data contain 210,000 or so distinct CDR3 sequences, roughly a tenth of them seen just once; the ten biggest clones take up roughly 27%. This sample comprised PBMCs, obtained before TCRalphabeta/CD19-depleted stem cell transplant. The receptor source for this set is a child younger than two with acute myeloid leukemia, due to receive a stem cell transplant.

This clonotype was picked up many times. The chain couples TRBV5-1 to TRBJ2-4; D might be TRBD2 (5 bases). V lost 2 bases and J 7 bases, leaving 22 bases between the germline ends. Germline V CDR1 and CDR2: SGHRS, YFSETQ. The CDR3 runs 17 residues. The CDR3 DNA sequence: TGCGCCAGCAGCTTAGGCCGGCTAGCAGGAGGATTTAACATTCAGTACTTC. Amino acids: CASSLGRLAGGFNIQYF.

This clonotype has at least ten counts. The chain employs TRBV2 and TRBJ1-4, with 7 positions matching TRBD1. With 3 bases clipped from V and 6 bases from J, the junction kept 1 base outside the gene matches. This CDR3 region has 13 residues. CDR1 and CDR2 from the germline V gene are SNHLY and FYNNEI. The CDR3 loop is CASSDQGDEKLFF. The DNA for the CDR3 is TGTGCCAGCAGTGATCAGGGGGATGAAAAACTGTTTTTT. Based on the CDR3 plus reference TRBV2 and TRBJ1-4, the full variable domain is EPEVTQTPSHQVTQMGQEVILRCVPISNHLYFYWYRQILGQKVEFLVSFYNNEISEKSEIFDDQFSVERPDGSNFTLKIRSTKLEDSAMYFCASSDQGDEKLFFGSGTQLSVL.

This clonotype came up many times. The chain recombines TRBV20-1 with TRBJ2-7; unclear D gene. The CDR3 runs 14 residues. V dropped 0 bases and J dropped 0 bases, with 9 bases sitting between them. Germline CDR1 reads DFQATT; CDR2 reads SNEGSKA (reference sequence). Written as DNA, the CDR3 is TGCAGTGCTAGAGAGGGTAGGGACTCCTACGAGCAGTACTTC. It is translated as CSAREGRDSYEQYF.

This clonotype has more than one count but fewer than ten. J is TRBJ1-1 and V is TRBV30, with 8 bases identical to TRBD1. The ends lost 0 bases at V and 5 bases at J; junction bases unmatched: 5. This CDR3 comprises 14 residues. Germline CDR1 GTSNPN, CDR2 SVGIG (reference sequence). CDR3 loop: CAWSVRDRLTEAFF. The DNA of the CDR3 is TGTGCCTGGAGTGTCCGGGACAGGTTGACTGAAGCTTTCTTT.

This clonotype was observed at least ten times. The V call is TRBV7-2, the J call TRBJ1-4; 8 bases align to TRBD1. The CDR3 runs to 13 residues. V was clipped by 8 bases and J by 8 bases; unmatched bases: 7. Germline V CDR1 and CDR2: SGHTA, FQGNSA. In DNA form, the CDR3 reads TGTGCCAGCGGCACAGGGGGGAACGAAAAACTGTTTTTT. Translating gives CASGTGGNEKLFF. Based on the CDR3 plus reference TRBV7-2 and TRBJ1-4, the full variable domain is GAGVSQSPSNKVTEKGKDVELRCDPISGHTALYWYRQSLGQGLEFLIYFQGNSAPDKSGLPSDRFSAERTGGSVSTLTIQRTQQEDSAVYLCASGTGGNEKLFFGSGTQLSVL.

This clonotype was seen ten or more times. The chain employs TRBV5-1 and TRBJ2-3, with a tentative D call TRBD2 (5 bases). The CDR3 contains 17 residues. The V and J ends lost 0 bases and 1 base respectively, with 15 bases between them. Germline assignment: CDR1 SGHRS and CDR2 YFSETQ. The CDR3 nucleotides are TGCGCCAGCAGCTTGGCCGGCCCTTTCGGGGGCACAGATACGCAGTATTTT. It codes for CASSLAGPFGGTDTQYF.

In this sample, this clonotype turned up many times. The V gene is TRBV7-2, the J gene TRBJ2-7; 8 positions match TRBD1. The CDR3 runs to 13 residues. Germline V gene lookup returns CDR1 SGHTA and CDR2 FQGNSA. V lost 2 bases and J lost 4; bases outside the gene matches: 1. The CDR3 sequence: CASSLQGAYEQYF. The CDR3 region has the DNA TGTGCCAGCAGCTTACAGGGGGCGTACGAGCAGTACTTC.

Ten or more counts support this clonotype. The chain employs TRBV29-1 and TRBJ1-1; weak D call: TRBD1 (5 bases). This CDR3 has 14 amino acids. Germline assignment: CDR1 SQVTM and CDR2 ANQGSEA. With 0 bases removed from V and 7 bases from J, the gap between germline ends came to 15 bases. For the CDR3, the DNA is TGCAGCGTTGAAGATAAGAGGAAGGGGTTTGAAGCTTTCTTT. This codes for CSVEDKRKGFEAFF.

This clonotype was observed many times. The V and J genes are TRBV27 and TRBJ1-6; D unresolved. CDR1 is MNHEY, CDR2 SMNVEV, per germline (reference sequence). Deletions cut 9 bases from V and 0 bases from J, with 6 bases between. The CDR3 is 13 amino acids. CDR3 sequence reads: CASSFSYNSPLHF. In DNA form, the CDR3 reads TGTGCCAGTTCATTCTCCTATAATTCACCCCTCCACTTT.

CDR3 in amino acids: CASSPVAGFRNEQFF. The CDR3 nucleotides are TGTGCCAGCTCACCAGTGGCGGGGTTTCGAAATGAGCAGTTCTTC. The chain couples TRBV18 to TRBJ2-1, with a tentative D call TRBD2 (6 bases). This CDR3 is built from 15 residues. V dropped 2 bases and J dropped 7 bases, with 15 bases sitting between them. Germline V gene data show CDR1 as KGHSH and CDR2 as LQKENI.